The entry that follows covers one T cell receptor beta chain sequence. The antigen remains unidentified. This CDR3 region has 13 residues. CDR1 is SGHRS and CDR2 is YFSETQ in the germline V gene. This specimen belongs to a study of monozygotic twins with inflammatory bowel disease. General study results and limits: The analysis did not separate different T cell subtypes. Relative clonotype sharing with others was diminished in IBD patients versus healthy twins, particularly with disease activity. Ultimately, a single strong signal or clonotype associated with IBD was not supported. Healthy co-twins exceeded IBD patients in TCRbeta diversity as measured by inverse Simpson.

Using the 5' RACE reads, TCRdb records one entry per CDR3 protein without DNA. The table for this sample gives 300,000 to 350,000 distinct CDR3 sequences. Sequencing input: blood. The sequence was collected from a human donor with ulcerative colitis or Crohn's disease, or a healthy co-twin of an affected twin (not recorded which). The V and J genes are TRBV5-1 and TRBJ2-1; without DNA, the TCRdb call of TRBD2 cannot be checked. The CDR3 protein is CASSPLWDSEQFF. Supplemented by reference TRBV5-1 and TRBJ2-1, the full variable domain reads KAGVTQTPRYLIKTRGQQVTLSCSPISGHRSVSWYQQTPGQGLQFLFEYFSETQRNKGNFPGRFSGRQFSNSRSEMNVSTLELGDSALYLCASSPLWDSEQFFGPGTRLTVL.